This T cell receptor (beta chain) comes out of a study of T-cell reconstitution after alpha-beta-depleted transplantation in children. The TCRbeta library incorporated unique molecular identifiers. TCRdb recomputed calls from the PCR reads with MiXCR, one row per CDR3 protein. The sample carries about 460,000 distinct CDR3 sequences, around 12% recorded once. The sequence came from a human donor who donated a stem cell graft to a child with combined immunodeficiency. The sequences come from PBMCs from the stem cell graft donor, collected from the stem cell graft.

CDR3 coding DNA: TGTGCCAGCAGCAACCGACAGGGTCTAGCCGAGCAGTACTTC. Protein sequence: CASSNRQGLAEQYF. V and J are TRBV9 and TRBJ2-7, with 7 bases aligning to TRBD1. Germline V gene lookup returns CDR1 SGDLS and CDR2 YYNGEE. V lost 4 bases, J lost 6 bases, and 10 bases stayed unmatched. The CDR3 is 14 amino acids. The variable domain in full, with the rest retrieved from reference TRBV9 and TRBJ2-7, is DSGVTQTPKHLITATGQRVTLRCSPRSGDLSVYWYQQSLDQGLQFLIQYYNGEERAKGNILERFSAQQFPDLHSELNLSSLELGDSALYFCASSNRQGLAEQYFGPGTRLTVT.